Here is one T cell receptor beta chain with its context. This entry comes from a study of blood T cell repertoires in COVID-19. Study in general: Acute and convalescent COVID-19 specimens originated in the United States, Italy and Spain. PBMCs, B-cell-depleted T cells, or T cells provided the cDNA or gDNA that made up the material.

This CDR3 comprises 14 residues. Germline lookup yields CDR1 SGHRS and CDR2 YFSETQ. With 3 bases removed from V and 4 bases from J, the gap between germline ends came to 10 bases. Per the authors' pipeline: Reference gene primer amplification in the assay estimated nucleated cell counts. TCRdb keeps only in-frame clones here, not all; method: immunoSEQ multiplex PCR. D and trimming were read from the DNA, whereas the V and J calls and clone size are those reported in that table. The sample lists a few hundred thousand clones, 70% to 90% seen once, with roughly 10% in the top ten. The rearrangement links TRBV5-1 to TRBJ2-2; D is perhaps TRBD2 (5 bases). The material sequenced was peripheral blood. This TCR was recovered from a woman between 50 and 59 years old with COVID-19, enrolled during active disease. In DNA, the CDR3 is TGCGCCAGCAGCTCGGACGGACTCACCGGGGAGCTGTTTTTT. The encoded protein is CASSSDGLTGELFF.